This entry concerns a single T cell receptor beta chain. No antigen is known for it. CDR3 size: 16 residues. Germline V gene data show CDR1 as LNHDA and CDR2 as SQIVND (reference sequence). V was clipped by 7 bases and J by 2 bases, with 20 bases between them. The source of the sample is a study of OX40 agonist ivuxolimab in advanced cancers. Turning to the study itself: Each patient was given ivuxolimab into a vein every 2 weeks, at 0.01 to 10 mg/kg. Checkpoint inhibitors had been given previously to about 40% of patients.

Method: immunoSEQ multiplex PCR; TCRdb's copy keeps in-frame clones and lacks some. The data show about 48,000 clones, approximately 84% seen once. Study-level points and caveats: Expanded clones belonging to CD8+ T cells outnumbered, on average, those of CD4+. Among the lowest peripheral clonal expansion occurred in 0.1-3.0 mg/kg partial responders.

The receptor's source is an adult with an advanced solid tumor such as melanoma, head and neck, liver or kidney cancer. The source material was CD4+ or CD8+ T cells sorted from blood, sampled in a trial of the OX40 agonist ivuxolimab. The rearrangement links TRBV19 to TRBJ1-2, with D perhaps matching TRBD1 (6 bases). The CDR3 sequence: CASISRGGRANYGYTF. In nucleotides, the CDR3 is TGTGCCAGTATCTCAAGGGGGGGCAGGGCCAACTATGGCTACACCTTC.